A selection of T cell receptor beta chains follows, all from one sample in a study of cytomegalovirus exposure and HLA in healthy donors. The table came from immunoSEQ multiplex PCR; TCRdb's copy has only in-frame clones and leaves some out. The table includes 150,000 to 200,000 clones, 65% to 80% detected once. Sequencing was carried out using PBMCs. These receptors all come from a woman in her 30s in good health and CMV-seropositive. The CDR3 runs from the conserved cysteine through the conserved F or W. The D gene is left open where the match is weak. Clone sizes are given selectively: once, few, many, or a class where the clone is expanded.

D,J,size,V,DNA,CDR3
TRBD2,TRBJ2-5,.,TRBV15,TGTGCCACCGCCGGGAGGGAGACCCAGTACTTC,CATAGRETQYF
TRBD2,TRBJ2-5,few,TRBV27,TGTGCCAGCTCTTCCCTCCCGGGGGGACTACTCAAGGGAGAGACCCAGTACTTC,CASSSLPGGLLKGETQYF
TRBD2,TRBJ2-5,.,TRBV7-9,TGTGCCAGCACCGTAAGGACTGGCGGGGGGGCCGTGGAGACCCAGTACTTC,CASTVRTGGGAVETQYF
.,TRBJ1-5,once,TRBV29-1,TGCAGCGTTGGGGCAACAGCGGGCGATCAGCCCCAGCATTTT,CSVGATAGDQPQHF
TRBD1,TRBJ2-2,.,TRBV7-2,TGTGCCAGCAGCTTAAGGACGGGACAGGTTAACACCGGGGAGCTGTTTTTT,CASSLRTGQVNTGELFF
.,TRBJ2-7,.,TRBV10-1,TGCGCCAGCGACTTTGTAGGGCGAGCGGTCTCCTACGAGCAGTACTTC,CASDFVGRAVSYEQYF
.,TRBJ2-1,.,TRBV7-8,TGTGCCAGCAGCTTAGTGGCGAGGGGGCGGGGATCCTACAATGAGCAGTTCTTC,CASSLVARGRGSYNEQFF
TRBD1,TRBJ2-2,.,TRBV7-7,TGTGCCAGCAGCTTAGGACAGGGGTTCACCGGGGAGCTGTTTTTT,CASSLGQGFTGELFF
.,TRBJ1-2,.,TRBV5-1,TGCGCCAGCAGCTTGTTAAACAGGGAGCCGGATGGCTACACCTTC,CASSLLNREPDGYTF
.,TRBJ2-5,.,TRBV5-6,TGTGCCAGCAGCCGTCAGGGAAAGACCCAGTACTTC,CASSRQGKTQYF
TRBD2,TRBJ2-5,.,TRBV11-2,TGTGCCAGCAGCTTAACGACGGGGGGGAAGACCCAGTACTTC,CASSLTTGGKTQYF
.,TRBJ2-5,.,TRBV5-1,TGCGCCAGCAGCTCCGGGGAGGAGACCCAGTACTTC,CASSSGEETQYF